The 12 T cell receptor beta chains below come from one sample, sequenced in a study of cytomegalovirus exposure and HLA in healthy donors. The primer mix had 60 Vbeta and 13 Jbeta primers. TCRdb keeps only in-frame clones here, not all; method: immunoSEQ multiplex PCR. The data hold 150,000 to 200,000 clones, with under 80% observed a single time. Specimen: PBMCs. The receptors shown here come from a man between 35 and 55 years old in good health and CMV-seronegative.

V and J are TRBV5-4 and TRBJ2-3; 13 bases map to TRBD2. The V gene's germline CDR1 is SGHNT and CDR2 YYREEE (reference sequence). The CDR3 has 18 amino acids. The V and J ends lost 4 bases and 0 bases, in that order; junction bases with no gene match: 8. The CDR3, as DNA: TGTGCCAGCAGCCTGACTAGCGGGGGGCCCCATAGCACAGATACGCAGTATTTT. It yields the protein CASSLTSGGPHSTDTQYF.

The CDR3 region has the DNA TGTGCCAGCAGGAAAGGACAGGCGTGGGAGCAGTACTTC. Its translation is CASRKGQAWEQYF. The J gene is TRBJ2-7, the V gene TRBV6-5; 7 bases match TRBD1. V was pared by 6 bases and J by 7 bases, with 9 bases of the junction left unmatched. The CDR3 runs 13 residues. The germline V gene has CDR1 MNHEY and CDR2 SVGAGI.

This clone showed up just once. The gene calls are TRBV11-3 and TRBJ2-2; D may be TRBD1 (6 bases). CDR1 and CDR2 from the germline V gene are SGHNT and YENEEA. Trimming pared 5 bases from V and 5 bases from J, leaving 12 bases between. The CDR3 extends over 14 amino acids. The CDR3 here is CASSRLGGTGELFF. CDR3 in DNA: TGTGCCAGCAGCCGATTAGGGGGTACCGGGGAGCTGTTTTTT. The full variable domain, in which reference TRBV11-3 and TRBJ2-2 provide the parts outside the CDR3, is EAGVVQSPRYKIIEKKQPVAFWCNPISGHNTLYWYLQNLGQGPELLIRYENEEAVDDSQLPKDRFSAERLKGVDSTLKIQPAELGDSAVYLCASSRLGGTGELFFGEGSRLTVL.

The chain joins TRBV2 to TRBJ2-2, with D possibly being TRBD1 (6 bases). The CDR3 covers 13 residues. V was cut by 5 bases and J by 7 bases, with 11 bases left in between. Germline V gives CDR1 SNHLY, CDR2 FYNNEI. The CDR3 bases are TGTGCCAGCAGTCAAACAGGGATCGGGGAGCTGTTTTTT. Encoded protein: CASSQTGIGELFF. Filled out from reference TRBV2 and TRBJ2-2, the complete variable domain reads EPEVTQTPSHQVTQMGQEVILRCVPISNHLYFYWYRQILGQKVEFLVSFYNNEISEKSEIFDDQFSVERPDGSNFTLKIRSTKLEDSAMYFCASSQTGIGELFFGEGSRLTVL.

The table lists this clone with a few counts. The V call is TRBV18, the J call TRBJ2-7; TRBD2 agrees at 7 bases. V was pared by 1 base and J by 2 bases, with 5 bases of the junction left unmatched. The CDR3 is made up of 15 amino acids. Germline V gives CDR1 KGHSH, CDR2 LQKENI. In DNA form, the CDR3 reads TGTGCCAGCTCACCACGGTCTAGCGGACCCTACGAGCAGTACTTC. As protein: CASSPRSSGPYEQYF.

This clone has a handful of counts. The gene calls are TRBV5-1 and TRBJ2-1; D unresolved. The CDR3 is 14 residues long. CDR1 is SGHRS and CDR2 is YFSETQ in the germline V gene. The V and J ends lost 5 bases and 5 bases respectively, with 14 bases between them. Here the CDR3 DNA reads TGCGCCAGCAGTGTCGAAGCTGGTAACAATGAGCAGTTCTTC. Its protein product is CASSVEAGNNEQFF.

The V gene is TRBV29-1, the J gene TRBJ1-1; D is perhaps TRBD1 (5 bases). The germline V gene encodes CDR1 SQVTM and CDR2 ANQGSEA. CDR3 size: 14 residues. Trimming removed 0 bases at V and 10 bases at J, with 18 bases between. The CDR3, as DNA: TGCAGCGTTGAAGATCGCAGGGAACGGGTAAGAGCTTTCTTT. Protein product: CSVEDRRERVRAFF.

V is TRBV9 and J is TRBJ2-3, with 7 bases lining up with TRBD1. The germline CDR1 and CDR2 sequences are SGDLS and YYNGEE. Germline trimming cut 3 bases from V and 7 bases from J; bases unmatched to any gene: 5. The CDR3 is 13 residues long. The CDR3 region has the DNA TGTGCCAGCAGCGCGAGACAGGGATATACGCAGTATTTT. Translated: CASSARQGYTQYF.

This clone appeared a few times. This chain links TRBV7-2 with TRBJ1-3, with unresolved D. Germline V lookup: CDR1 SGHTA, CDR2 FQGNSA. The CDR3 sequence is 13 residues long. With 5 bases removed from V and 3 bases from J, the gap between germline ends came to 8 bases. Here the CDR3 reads CASSTTFGNTIYF. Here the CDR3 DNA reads TGTGCCAGCAGCACAACCTTTGGAAACACCATATATTTT.

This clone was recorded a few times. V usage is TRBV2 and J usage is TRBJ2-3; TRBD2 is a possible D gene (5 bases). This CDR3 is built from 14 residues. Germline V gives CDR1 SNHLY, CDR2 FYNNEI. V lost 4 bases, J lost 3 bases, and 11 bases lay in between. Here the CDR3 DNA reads TGTGCCAGCAGTGGCCCCCGGGAAACAGATACGCAGTATTTT. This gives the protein CASSGPRETDTQYF.

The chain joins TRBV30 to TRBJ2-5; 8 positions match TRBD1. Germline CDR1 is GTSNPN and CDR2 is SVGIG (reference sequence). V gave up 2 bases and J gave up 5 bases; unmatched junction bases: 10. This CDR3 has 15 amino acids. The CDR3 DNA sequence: TGTGCCTGGAGTCCCTACCAGGGGGCTAGGGAGACCCAGTACTTC. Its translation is CAWSPYQGARETQYF.

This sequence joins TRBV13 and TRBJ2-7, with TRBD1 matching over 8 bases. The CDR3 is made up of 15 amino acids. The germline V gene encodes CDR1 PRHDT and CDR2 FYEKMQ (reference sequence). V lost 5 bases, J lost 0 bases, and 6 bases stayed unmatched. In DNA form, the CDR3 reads TGTGCCAGCAGCCCCAAGGGACAGGTCTCCTACGAGCAGTACTTC. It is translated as CASSPKGQVSYEQYF.